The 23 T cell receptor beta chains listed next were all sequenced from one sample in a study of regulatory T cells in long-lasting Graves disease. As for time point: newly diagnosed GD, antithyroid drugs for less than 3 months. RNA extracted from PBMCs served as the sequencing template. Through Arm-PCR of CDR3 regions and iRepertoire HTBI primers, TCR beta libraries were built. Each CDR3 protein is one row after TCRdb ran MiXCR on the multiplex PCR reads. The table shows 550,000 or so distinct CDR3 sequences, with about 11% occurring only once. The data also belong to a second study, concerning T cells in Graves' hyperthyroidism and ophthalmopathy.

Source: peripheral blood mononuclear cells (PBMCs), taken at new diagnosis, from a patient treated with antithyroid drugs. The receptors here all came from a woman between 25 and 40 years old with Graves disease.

The CDR3 here is CASSSNYLEAFF. The CDR3 region has the DNA TGTGCCAGCAGCTCCAACTACCTCGAAGCTTTCTTT. V is TRBV5-4 and J is TRBJ1-1; D is unclear. V lost 3 bases, J lost 8 bases, and 11 bases lay in between. The CDR3 covers 12 residues. Germline values: CDR1 SGHNT, CDR2 YYREEE (reference sequence).

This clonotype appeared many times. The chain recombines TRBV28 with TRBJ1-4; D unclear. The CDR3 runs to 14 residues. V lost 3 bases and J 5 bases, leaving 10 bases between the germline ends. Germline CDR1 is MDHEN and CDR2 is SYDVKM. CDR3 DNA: TGTGCCAGCAGTTTGATTGTGGGCAATGAAAAACTGTTTTTT. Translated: CASSLIVGNEKLFF.

Written as DNA, the CDR3 is TGTGCCACCGGAGAGTCCCCTCTGGAGACCCAGTACTTC. It is translated as CATGESPLETQYF. This rearrangement joins TRBV24-1 to TRBJ2-5; D is unclear. V was trimmed by 9 bases and J by 5 bases, leaving 15 bases between them. This CDR3 region has 13 residues. Per germline, CDR1 KGHDR and CDR2 SFDVKD.

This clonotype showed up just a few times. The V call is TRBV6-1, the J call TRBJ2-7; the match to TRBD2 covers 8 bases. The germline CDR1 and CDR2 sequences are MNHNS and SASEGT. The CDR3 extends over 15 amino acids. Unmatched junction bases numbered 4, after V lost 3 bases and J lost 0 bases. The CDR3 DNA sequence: TGTGCCAGCAGTGAGCCGGGACTAGTCTCCTACGAGCAGTACTTC. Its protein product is CASSEPGLVSYEQYF.

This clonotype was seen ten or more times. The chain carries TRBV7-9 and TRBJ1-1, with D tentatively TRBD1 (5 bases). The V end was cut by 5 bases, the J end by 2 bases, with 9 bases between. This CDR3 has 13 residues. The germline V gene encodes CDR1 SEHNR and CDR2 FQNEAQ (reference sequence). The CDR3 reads CASSLTDNTEAFF. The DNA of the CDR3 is TGTGCCAGCAGCCTGACAGATAACACTGAAGCTTTCTTT.

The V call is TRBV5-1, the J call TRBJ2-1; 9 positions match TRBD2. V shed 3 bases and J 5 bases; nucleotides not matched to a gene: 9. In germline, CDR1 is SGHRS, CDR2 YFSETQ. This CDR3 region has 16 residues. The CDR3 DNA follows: TGCGCCAGCAGCTCGCTCGGGACTAGCAGCAACAATGAGCAGTTCTTC. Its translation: CASSSLGTSSNNEQFF.

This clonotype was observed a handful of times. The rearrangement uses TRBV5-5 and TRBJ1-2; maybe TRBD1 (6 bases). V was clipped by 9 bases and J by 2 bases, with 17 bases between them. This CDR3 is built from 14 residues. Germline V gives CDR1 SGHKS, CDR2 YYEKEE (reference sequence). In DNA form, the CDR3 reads TGTGCCACCAAGGGGGGGGTTCGGAACTATGGCTACACCTTC. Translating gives CATKGGVRNYGYTF.

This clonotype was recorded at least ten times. Here the CDR3 DNA reads TGTGCCAGCAGCTTACTACAGGGGGCAAAATACGAGCAGTACTTC. Protein: CASSLLQGAKYEQYF. This chain uses TRBV7-9 with TRBJ2-7, with 9 bases identical to TRBD1. After removal of 2 bases from V and 4 bases from J, the junction contained 6 bases not matched to a gene. Germline V CDR1 and CDR2: SEHNR, FQNEAQ (reference sequence). This CDR3 has 15 amino acids.

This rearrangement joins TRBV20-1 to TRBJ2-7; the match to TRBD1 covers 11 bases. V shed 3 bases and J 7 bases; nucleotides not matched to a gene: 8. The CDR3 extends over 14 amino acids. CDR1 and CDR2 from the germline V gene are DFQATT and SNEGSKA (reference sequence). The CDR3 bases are TGCAGTGCTAGGGGACAGGGGGTCTTGGGTGAGCAGTACTTC. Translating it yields CSARGQGVLGEQYF.

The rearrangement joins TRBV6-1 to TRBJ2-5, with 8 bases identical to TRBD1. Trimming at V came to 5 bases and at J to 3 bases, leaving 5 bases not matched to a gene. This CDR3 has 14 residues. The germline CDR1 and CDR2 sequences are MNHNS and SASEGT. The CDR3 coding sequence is TGTGCCAGCAGTAAACAGGGGGGCGAAGAGACCCAGTACTTC. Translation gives CASSKQGGEETQYF.

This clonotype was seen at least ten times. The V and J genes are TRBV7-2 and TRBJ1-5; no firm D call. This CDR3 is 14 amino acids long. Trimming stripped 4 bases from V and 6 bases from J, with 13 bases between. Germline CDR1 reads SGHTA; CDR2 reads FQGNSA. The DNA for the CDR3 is TGTGCCAGCAGCTCCGGGCATGGCCTTCAGCCCCAGCATTTT. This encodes CASSSGHGLQPQHF.

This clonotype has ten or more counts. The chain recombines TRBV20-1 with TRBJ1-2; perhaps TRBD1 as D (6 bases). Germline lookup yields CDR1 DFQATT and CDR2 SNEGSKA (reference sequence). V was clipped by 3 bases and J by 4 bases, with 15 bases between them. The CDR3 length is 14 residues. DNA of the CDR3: TGCAGTGCTAGTAACGGACAGATCCCCTATGGCTACACCTTC. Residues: CSASNGQIPYGYTF.

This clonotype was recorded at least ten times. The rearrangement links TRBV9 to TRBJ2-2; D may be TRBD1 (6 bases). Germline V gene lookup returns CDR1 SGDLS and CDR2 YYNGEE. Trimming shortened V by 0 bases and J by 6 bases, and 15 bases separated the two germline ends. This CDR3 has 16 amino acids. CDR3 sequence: CASSVGETGFAGELFF. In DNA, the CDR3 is TGTGCCAGCAGCGTAGGAGAGACAGGTTTCGCCGGGGAGCTGTTTTTT.

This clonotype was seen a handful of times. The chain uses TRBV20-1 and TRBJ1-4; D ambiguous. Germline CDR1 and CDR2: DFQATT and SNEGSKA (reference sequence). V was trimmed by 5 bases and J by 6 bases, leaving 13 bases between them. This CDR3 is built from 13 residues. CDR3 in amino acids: CSASVSMDEKLFF. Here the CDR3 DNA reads TGCAGTGCTTCGGTGTCAATGGATGAAAAACTGTTTTTT.

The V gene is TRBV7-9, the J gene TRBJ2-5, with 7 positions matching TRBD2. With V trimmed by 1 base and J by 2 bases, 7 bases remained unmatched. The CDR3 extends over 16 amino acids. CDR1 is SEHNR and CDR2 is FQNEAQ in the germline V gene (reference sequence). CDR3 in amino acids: CASSLEAGQPQETQYF. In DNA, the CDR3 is TGTGCCAGCAGCTTAGAAGCGGGGCAGCCTCAAGAGACCCAGTACTTC. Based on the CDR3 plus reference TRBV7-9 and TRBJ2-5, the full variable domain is DTGVSQNPRHKITKRGQNVTFRCDPISEHNRLYWYRQTLGQGPEFLTYFQNEAQLEKSRLLSDRFSAERPKGSFSTLEIQRTEQGDSAMYLCASSLEAGQPQETQYFGPGTRLLVL.

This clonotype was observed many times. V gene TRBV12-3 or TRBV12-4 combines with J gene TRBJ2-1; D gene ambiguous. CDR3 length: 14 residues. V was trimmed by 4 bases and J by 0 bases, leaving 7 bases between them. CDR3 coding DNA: TGTGCCAGCAGTTGGATTAGCTCCTACAATGAGCAGTTCTTC. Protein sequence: CASSWISSYNEQFF.

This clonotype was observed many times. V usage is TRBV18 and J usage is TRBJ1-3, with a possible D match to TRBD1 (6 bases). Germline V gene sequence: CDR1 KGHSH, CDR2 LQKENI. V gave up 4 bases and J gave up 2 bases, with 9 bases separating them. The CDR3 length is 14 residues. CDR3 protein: CASSRTETGNTIYF. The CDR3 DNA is TGTGCCAGCTCACGGACAGAAACTGGAAACACCATATATTTT.

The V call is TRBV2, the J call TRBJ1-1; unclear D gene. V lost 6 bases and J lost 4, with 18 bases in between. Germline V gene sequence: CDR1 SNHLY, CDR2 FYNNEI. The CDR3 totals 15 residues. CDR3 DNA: TGTGCCAGCAGCGCCGACACAGTCGTGGTCACTGAAGCTTTCTTT. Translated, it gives CASSADTVVVTEAFF.

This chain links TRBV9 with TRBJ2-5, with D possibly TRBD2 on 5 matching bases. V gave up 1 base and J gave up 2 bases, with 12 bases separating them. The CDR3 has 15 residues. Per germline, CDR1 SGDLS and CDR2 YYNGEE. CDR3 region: CASSVLSGGQETQYF. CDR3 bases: TGTGCCAGCAGCGTATTATCTGGCGGGCAAGAGACCCAGTACTTC.

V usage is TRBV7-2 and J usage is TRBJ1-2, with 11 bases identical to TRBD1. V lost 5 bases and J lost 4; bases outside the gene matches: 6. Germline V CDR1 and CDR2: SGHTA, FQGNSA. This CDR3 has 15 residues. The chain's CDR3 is CASSARTGGGYGYTF. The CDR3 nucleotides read TGTGCCAGCAGCGCCCGGACAGGGGGCGGCTATGGCTACACCTTC.

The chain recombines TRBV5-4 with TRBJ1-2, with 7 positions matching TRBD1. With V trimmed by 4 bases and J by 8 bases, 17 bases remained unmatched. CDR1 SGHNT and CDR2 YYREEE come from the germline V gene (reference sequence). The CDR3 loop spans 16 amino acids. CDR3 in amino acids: CASSVPGQSVSRGYTF. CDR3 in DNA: TGTGCCAGCAGCGTACCGGGACAGTCAGTATCGAGAGGCTACACCTTC.

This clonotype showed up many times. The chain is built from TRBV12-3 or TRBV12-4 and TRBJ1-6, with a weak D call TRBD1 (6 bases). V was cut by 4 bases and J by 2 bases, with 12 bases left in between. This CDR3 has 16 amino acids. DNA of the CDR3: TGTGCCAGCAGTTCTCACAGGGAAACCTATAATTCACCCCTCCACTTT. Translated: CASSSHRETYNSPLHF.

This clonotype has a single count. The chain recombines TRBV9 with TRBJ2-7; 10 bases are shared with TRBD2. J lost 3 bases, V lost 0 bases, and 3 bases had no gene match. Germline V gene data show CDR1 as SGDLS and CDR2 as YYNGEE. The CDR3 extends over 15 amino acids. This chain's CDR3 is CASSVGAGGVYEQYF. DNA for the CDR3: TGTGCCAGCAGCGTAGGAGCGGGAGGGGTCTACGAGCAGTACTTC.